Sequencing of this T cell receptor beta chain was carried out in a study of radiotherapy plus CTLA-4 blockade in lung cancer. TCRdb's copy holds only in-frame clones and misses some; the assay was immunoSEQ multiplex PCR. The sample consists of around 110,000 clones, 90% of them appearing once. Germline loops: CDR1 MNHNY, CDR2 SVGAGI (reference sequence). The V and J ends lost 6 bases and 7 bases respectively, with 9 bases between them. The CDR3 extends over 12 amino acids. This receptor was taken from a human donor with non-small cell lung cancer that progressed on radiotherapy plus ipilimumab. The specimen was peripheral blood, collected from a patient treated with radiotherapy plus ipilimumab. This chain uses TRBV6-6 with TRBJ1-4; D remains unclear. This CDR3 is CASSVRGEKLFF. The CDR3 DNA reads as TGTGCCAGCAGCGTTCGGGGTGAAAAACTGTTTTTT.